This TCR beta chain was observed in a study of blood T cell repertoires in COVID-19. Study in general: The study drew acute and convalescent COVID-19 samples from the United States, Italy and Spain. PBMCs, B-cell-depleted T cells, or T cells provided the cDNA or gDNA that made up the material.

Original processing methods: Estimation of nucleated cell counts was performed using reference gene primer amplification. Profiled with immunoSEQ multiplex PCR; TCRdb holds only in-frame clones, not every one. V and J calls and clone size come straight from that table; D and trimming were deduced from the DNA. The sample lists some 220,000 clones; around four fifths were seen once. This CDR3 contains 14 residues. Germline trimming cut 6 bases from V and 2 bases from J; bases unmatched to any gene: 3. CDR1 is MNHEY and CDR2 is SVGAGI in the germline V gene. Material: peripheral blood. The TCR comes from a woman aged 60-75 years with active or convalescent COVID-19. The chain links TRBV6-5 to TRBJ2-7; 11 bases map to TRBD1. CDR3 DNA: TGTGCCAGCAGGGGACAGGGGGACCCCTACGAGCAGTACGTC. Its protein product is CASRGQGDPYEQYV.